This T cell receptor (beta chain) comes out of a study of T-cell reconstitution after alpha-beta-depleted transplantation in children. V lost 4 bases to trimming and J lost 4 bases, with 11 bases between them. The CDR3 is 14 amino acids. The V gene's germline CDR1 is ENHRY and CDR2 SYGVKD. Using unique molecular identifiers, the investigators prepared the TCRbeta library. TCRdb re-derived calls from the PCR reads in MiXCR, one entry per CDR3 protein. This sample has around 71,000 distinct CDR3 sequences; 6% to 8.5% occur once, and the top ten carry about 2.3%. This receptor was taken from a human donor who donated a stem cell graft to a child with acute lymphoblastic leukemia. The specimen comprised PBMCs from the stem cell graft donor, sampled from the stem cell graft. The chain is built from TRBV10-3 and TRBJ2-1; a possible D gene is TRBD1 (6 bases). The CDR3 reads CAISVSRGYNEQFF. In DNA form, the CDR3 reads TGTGCCATCAGTGTGTCAAGGGGGTACAATGAGCAGTTCTTC.